This T cell receptor (beta chain) was retrieved from a study of blood T cell repertoires in COVID-19. Study information: The United States, Italy and Spain were the sources of the acute and convalescent COVID-19 samples. Sample material is recorded as cDNA or gDNA derived from T cells, B-cell-depleted T cells, or PBMCs.

Original handling: Reference gene primer amplification gave estimated nucleated cell counts. Assay used: immunoSEQ multiplex PCR; TCRdb lists only in-frame clones, some missing. D and trimming come from the DNA, and the V and J calls and clone size come from that table. The sample holds a few hundred thousand clones, 70% to 90% seen once. This clone was counted a single time. Per germline, CDR1 SGHRS and CDR2 YFSETQ. Trimming cost V 5 bases and J 1 base, with 13 bases left between them. The CDR3 has 14 amino acids. The specimen was peripheral blood. This receptor was identified in a man aged 35-49 years with acute or convalescent COVID-19. The rearrangement joins TRBV5-1 to TRBJ2-7; D ambiguous. The CDR3 region has the DNA TGCGCCAGCAGAGAACGGTCACAGTCCTACGAGCAGTACTTC. It yields the protein CASRERSQSYEQYF.